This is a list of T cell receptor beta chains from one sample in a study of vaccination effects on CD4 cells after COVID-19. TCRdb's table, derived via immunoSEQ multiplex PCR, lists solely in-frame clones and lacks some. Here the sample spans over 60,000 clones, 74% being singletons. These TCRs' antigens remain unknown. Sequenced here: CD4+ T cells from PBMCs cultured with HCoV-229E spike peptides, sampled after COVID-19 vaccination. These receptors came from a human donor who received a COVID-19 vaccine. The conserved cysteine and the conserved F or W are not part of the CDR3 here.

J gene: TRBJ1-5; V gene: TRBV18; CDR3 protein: ASSLLPGQGSNQPQH
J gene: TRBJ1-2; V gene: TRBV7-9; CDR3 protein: ASSRGVSYGYT
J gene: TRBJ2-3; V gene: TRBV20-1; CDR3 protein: SALQGDTQY
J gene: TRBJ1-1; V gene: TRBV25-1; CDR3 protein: ASSEYHRERSEAF
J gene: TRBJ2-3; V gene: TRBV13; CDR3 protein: ASSLSPFLSARGQDTQY
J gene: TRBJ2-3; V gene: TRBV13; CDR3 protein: ASSVGQGASTDTQY
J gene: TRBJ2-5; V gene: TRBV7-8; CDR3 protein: ASSLAQGAAIWTQY
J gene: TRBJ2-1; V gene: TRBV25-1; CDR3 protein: ASSEERARGYNEQF
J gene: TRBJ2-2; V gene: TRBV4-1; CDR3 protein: ASSHQPGQGITGELF
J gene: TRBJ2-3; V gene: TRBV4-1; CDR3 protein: ASSQVFRGRSDTQY
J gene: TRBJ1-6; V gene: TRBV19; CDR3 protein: ASISGQNNSPLH
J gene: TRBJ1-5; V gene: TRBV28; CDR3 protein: ASSLYTGGNQPQH
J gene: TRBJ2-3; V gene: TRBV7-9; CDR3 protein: ASSLARSDTQY
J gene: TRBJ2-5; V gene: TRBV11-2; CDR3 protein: ASSDLGRQETQY
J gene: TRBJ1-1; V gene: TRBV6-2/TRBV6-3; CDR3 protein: ASSFLDKDTEAF
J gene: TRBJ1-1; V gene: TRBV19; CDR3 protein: ASSHPNLNTEAF
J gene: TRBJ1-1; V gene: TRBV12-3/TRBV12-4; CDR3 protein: ASSFRPNTEAF
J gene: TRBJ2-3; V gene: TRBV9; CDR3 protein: ASSVGVAGRADTQY
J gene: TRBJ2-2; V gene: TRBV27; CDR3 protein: ASSRLAGAISNTGELF
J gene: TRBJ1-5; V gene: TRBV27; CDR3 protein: ASSYRENQPQH
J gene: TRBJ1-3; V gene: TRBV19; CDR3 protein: ASRSRGTGNTIY
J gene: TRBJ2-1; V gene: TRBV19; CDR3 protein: ASSLNLGSYNEQF
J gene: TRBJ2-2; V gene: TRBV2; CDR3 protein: ASSADRANTGELF
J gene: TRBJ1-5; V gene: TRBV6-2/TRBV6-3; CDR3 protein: ASSYWGSNQPQH
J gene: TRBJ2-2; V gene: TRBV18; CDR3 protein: ASSPFAQSNTGELF
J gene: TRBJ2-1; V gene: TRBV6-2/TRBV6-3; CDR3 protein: ASSPLAGEQF
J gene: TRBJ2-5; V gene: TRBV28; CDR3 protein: ASSLTRPKRETQY
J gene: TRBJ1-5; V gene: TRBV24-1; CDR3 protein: ATSPGQGLSQPQH
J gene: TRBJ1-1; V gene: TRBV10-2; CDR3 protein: ASSESRGTEAF
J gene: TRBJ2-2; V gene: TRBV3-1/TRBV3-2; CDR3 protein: ASTLRGGSNTGELF
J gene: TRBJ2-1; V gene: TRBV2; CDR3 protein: ASKPTSGDYNEQF
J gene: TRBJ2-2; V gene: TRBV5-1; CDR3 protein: ASSLDAGELF
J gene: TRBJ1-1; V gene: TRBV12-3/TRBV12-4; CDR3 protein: ASGRNRVGEAF
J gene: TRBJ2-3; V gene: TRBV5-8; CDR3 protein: ASPISWDGLKSTDTQY
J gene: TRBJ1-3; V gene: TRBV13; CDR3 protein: ASSFEGAGGNTIY
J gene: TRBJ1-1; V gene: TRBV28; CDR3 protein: ASREQGPANTEAF
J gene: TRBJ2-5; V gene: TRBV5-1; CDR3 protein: ASSLVSGGEETQY
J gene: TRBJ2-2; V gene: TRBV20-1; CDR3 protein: SASDRVMGTGELF
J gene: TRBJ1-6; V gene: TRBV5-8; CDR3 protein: ASSWTDNSPLH
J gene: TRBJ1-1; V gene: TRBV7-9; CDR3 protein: ASSPGASVNTEAF
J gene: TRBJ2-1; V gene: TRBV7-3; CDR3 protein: ASSLTAGQANEQF
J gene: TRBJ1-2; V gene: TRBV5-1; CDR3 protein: ASSLFQGQGYGYT
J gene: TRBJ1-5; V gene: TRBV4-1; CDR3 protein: ASSQGAGYSNQPQH
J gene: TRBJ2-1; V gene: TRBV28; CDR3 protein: ASSLRSGGKNEQF
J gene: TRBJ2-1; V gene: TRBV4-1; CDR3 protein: ASSHPKILAGAYNEQF
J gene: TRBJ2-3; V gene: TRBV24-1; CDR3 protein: ATSRALSTDTQY
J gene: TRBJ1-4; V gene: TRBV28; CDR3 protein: ASGGGGATNEKLF
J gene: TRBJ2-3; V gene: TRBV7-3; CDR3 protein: ASSYAGSDTQY
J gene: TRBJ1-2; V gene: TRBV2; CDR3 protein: ASSTGRKGIYGYT
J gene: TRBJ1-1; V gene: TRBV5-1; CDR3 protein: ASSPSRQGRDTEAF
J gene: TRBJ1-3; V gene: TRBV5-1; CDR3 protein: ASSRDRGPLSGNTIY
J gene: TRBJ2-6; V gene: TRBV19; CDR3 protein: ASRGSGANVLT
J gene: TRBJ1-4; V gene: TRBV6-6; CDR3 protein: ASSYSSATNEKLF
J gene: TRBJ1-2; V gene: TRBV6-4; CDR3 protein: ASSEAAGANYGYT
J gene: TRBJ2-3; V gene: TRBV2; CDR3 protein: ASRAARSTDTQY
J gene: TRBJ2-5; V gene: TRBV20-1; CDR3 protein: SAREETQY